This T cell receptor (beta chain) was sequenced for a study of shared clonotypes between healthy human individuals. In the study overall: The plates for each donor numbered three CD4 naive, three CD4 memory, two CD8 naive and one CD8 memory.

The germline CDR1 and CDR2 sequences are LNHDA and SQIVND (reference sequence). V dropped 4 bases and J dropped 4 bases, with 7 bases sitting between them. This CDR3 has 12 residues. General study points: Naive CD4 clonotype sharing across several donors was roughly 5%.

When replicate PCRs were run on sorted subsets, they used 200 ng DNA, some 33,000 T cell genomes. Assay used: immunoSEQ multiplex PCR; TCRdb lists only in-frame clones, some missing. Found here are 2 million to 3 million clones, roughly 93% of them singletons; the top ten hold around 0.4%. A note on this clone: Its antigen is as yet unknown.

This rearrangement joins TRBV19 to TRBJ1-2; no reliable D call. The sequenced sample was naive CD4+ T cells from PBMCs. The sample's subset: CD45RA+ positively selected. The TCR was taken from a man between 18 and 35 years old in good health. Some clones in this sample may be carry-over from other donors' samples. The CDR3 region is CASSTSFYGYTF. CDR3 nucleotides: TGTGCCAGTAGTACAAGTTTCTATGGCTACACCTTC.